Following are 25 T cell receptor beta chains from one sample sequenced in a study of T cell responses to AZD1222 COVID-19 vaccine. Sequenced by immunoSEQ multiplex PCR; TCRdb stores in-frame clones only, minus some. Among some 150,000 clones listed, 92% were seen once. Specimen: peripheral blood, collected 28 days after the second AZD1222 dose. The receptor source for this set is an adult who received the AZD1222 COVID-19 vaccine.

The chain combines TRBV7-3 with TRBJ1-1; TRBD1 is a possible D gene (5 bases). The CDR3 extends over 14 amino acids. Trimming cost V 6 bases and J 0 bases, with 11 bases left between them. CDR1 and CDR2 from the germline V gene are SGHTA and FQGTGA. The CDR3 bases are TGTGCCAGCAGTTGGGGCGATGTGAACACTGAAGCTTTCTTT. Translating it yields CASSWGDVNTEAFF.

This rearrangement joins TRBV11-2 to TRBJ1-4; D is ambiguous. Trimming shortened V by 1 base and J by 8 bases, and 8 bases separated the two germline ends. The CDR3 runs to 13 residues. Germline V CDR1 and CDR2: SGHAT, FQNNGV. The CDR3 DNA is TGTGCCAGCAGCTTAGGAGGGTACGAAAAACTGTTTTTT. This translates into CASSLGGYEKLFF.

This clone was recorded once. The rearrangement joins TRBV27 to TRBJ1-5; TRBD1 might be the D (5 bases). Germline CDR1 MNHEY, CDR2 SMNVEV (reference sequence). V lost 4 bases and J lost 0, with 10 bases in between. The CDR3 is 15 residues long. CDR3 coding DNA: TGTGCCAGCAGTTCGGGGGATGGTAGCAATCAGCCCCAGCATTTT. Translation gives CASSSGDGSNQPQHF.

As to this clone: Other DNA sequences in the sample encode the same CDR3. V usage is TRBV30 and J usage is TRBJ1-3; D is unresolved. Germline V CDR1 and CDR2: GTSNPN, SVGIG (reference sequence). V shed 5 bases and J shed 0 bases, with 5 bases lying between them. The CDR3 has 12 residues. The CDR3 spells CAWSSSGNTIYF. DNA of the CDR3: TGTGCCTGGTCAAGCTCTGGAAACACCATATATTTT.

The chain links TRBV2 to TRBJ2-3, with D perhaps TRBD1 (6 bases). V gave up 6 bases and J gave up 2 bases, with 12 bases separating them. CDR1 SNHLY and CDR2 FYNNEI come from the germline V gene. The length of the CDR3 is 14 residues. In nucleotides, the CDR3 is TGTGCCAGCAGGGCAGGGGAGAACACAGATACGCAGTATTTT. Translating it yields CASRAGENTDTQYF.

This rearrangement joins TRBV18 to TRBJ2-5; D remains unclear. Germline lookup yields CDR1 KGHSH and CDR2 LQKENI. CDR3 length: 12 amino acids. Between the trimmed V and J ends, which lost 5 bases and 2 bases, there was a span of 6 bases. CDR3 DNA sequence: TGTGCCAGCTCATCGACACAAGAGACCCAGTACTTC. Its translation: CASSSTQETQYF.

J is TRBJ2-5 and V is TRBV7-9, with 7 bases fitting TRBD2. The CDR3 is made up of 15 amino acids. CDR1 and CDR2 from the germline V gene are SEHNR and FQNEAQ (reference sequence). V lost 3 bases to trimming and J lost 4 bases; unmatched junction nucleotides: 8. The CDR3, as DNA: TGTGCCAGCAGCTTCGCGGCGGGAGTTGGAGAGACCCAGTACTTC. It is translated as CASSFAAGVGETQYF.

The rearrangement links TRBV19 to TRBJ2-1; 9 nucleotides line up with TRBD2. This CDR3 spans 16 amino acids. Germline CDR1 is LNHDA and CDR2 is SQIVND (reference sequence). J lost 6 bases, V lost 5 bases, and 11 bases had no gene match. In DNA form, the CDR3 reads TGTGCCAGTAGTCCCAGACGGAGCGGGAGGCCCAATGAGCAGTTCTTC. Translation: CASSPRRSGRPNEQFF.

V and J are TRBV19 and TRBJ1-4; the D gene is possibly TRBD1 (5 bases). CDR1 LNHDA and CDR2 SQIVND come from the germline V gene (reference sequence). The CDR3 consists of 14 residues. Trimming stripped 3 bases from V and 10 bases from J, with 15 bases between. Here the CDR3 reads CASSMGTAGGKLFF. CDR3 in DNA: TGTGCCAGTAGTATGGGGACGGCTGGGGGAAAACTGTTTTTT.

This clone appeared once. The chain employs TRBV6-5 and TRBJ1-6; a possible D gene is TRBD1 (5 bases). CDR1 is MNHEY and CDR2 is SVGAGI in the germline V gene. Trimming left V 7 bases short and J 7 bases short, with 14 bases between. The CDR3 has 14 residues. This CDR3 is CASTRETDNSPLHF. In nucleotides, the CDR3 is TGTGCCAGCACCCGGGAGACAGACAATTCACCCCTCCACTTT.

The CDR3 DNA reads TGTGCCAGCAGCTTAGTGAGCCAGGGGAACACTGAAGCTTTCTTT. Its protein is CASSLVSQGNTEAFF. The J gene is TRBJ1-1, the V gene TRBV7-9; a weak D match, TRBD1 (5 bases). Germline loops: CDR1 SEHNR, CDR2 FQNEAQ (reference sequence). V gave up 1 base and J gave up 1 base, with 10 bases separating them. The CDR3 consists of 15 residues.

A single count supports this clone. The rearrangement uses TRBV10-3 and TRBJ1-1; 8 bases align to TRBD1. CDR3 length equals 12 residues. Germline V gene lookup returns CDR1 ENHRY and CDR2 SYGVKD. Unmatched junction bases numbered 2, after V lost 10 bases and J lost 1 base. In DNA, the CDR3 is TGTGCCACCGGGACAGGGAACACTGAAGCTTTCTTT. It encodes CATGTGNTEAFF.

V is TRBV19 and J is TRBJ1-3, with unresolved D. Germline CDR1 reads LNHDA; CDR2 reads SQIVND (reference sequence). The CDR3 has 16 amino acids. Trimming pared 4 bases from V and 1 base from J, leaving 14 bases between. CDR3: CASSRRLQRSGNTIYF. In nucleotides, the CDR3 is TGTGCCAGTAGTAGAAGACTACAGCGTTCTGGAAACACCATATATTTT.

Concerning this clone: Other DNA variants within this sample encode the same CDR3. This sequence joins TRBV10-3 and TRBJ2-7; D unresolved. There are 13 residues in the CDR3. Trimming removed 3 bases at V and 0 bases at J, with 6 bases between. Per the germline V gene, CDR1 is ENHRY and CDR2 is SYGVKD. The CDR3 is CAISDRSSYEQYF. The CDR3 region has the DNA TGTGCCATCAGTGACCGGAGCTCCTACGAGCAGTACTTC.

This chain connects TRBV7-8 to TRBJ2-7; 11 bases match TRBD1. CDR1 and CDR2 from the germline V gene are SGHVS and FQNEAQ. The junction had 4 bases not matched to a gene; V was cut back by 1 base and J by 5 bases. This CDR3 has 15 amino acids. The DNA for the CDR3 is TGTGCCAGCAGCTTAGGGACAGGGGGCTTCCACGAGCAGTACTTC. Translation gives CASSLGTGGFHEQYF.

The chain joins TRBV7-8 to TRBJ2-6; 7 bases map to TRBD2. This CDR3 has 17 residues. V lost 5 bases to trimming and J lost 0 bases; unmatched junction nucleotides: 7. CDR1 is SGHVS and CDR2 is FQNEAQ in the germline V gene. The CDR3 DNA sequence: TGTGCCAGCAGCGCAGGCGGGGGATACTCTGGGGCCAACGTCCTGACTTTC. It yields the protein CASSAGGGYSGANVLTF.

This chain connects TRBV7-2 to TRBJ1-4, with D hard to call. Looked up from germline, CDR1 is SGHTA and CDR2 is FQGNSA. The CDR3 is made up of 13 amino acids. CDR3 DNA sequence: TGTGCTTCTGGCGTGGCAACTAATGAAAAACTGTTTTTT. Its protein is CASGVATNEKLFF.

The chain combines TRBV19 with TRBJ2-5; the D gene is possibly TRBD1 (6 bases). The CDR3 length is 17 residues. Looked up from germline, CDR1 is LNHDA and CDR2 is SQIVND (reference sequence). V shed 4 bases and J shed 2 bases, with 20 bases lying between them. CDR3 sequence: CASSTRPPGQSQETQYF. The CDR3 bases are TGTGCCAGTAGTACTAGACCCCCGGGACAATCACAAGAGACCCAGTACTTC.

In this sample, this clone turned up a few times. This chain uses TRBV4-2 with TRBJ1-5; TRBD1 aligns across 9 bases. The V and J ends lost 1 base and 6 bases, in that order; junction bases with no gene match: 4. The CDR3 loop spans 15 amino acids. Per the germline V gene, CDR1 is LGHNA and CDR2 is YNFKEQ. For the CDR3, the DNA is TGTGCCAGCAGCCAAGCACAGGGGGCATCTCAGCCCCAGCATTTT. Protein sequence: CASSQAQGASQPQHF.

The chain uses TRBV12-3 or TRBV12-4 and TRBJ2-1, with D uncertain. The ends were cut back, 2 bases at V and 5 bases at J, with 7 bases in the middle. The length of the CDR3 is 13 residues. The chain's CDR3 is CASSLRPNNEQFF. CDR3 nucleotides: TGTGCCAGCAGTTTAAGGCCGAACAATGAGCAGTTCTTC.

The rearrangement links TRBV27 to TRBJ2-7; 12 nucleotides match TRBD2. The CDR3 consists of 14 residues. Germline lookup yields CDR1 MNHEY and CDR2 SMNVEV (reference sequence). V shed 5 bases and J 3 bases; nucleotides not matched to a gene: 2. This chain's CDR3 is CASSPTSGSYEQYF. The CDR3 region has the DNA TGTGCCAGCAGTCCGACTAGCGGGAGCTACGAGCAGTACTTC.

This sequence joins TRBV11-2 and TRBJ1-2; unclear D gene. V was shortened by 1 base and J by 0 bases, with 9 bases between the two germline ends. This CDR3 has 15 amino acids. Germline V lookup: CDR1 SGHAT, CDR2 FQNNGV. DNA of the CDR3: TGTGCCAGCAGCTTAGTCCGCAGTTCTAACTATGGCTACACCTTC. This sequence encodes CASSLVRSSNYGYTF.

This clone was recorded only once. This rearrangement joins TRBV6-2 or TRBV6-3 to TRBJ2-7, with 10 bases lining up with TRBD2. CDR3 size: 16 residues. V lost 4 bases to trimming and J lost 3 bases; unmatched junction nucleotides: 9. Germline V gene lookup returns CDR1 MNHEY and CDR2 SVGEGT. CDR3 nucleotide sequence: TGTGCCAGCAGTTCCCAACGACTAGCGGGCCTCTACGAGCAGTACTTC. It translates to CASSSQRLAGLYEQYF.

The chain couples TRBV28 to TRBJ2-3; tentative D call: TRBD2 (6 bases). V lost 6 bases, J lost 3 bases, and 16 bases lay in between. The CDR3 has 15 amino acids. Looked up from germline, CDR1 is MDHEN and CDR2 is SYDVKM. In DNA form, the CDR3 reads TGTGCCAGCAGCCCTGGAGCGGGCGGTACAGATACGCAGTATTTT. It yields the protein CASSPGAGGTDTQYF.

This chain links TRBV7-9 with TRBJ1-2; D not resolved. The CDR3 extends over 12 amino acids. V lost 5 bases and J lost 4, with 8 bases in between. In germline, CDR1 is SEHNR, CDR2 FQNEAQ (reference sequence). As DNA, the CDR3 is TGTGCCAGCAGCCCACTGGTCTATGGCTACACCTTC. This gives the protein CASSPLVYGYTF. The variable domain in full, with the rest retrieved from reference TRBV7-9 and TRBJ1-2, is DTGVSQNPRHKITKRGQNVTFRCDPISEHNRLYWYRQTLGQGPEFLTYFQNEAQLEKSRLLSDRFSAERPKGSFSTLEIQRTEQGDSAMYLCASSPLVYGYTFGSGTRLTVV.